This passage covers 5 T cell receptor beta chains from one sample sequenced in a study of cytomegalovirus exposure and HLA in healthy donors. PCR was performed using 60 Vbeta and 13 Jbeta primers. Clones were sequenced by immunoSEQ multiplex PCR, and TCRdb holds only the in-frame ones, with some missing. The profile shows 130,000 or so clones, about 74% of them singletons. Input material: PBMCs. The receptors here all came from a middle-aged man in good health and CMV-seropositive.

V is TRBV2 and J is TRBJ1-1; 8 bases are shared with TRBD1. V shed 5 bases and J 0 bases; nucleotides not matched to a gene: 8. The germline CDR1 and CDR2 sequences are SNHLY and FYNNEI. The CDR3 runs to 16 residues. The DNA for the CDR3 is TGTGCCAGCAGTTTCGGACAGGGACAACTGAACACTGAAGCTTTCTTT. Amino acid sequence: CASSFGQGQLNTEAFF. Together with reference TRBV2 and TRBJ1-1, the CDR3 gives the full variable domain: EPEVTQTPSHQVTQMGQEVILRCVPISNHLYFYWYRQILGQKVEFLVSFYNNEISEKSEIFDDQFSVERPDGSNFTLKIRSTKLEDSAMYFCASSFGQGQLNTEAFFGQGTRLTVV.

The chain uses TRBV15 and TRBJ1-4; TRBD1 matches at 9 bases. The junction had 5 bases not matched to a gene; V was cut back by 5 bases and J by 7 bases. This CDR3 region has 14 residues. Germline lookup yields CDR1 LNHNV and CDR2 YYDKDF (reference sequence). CDR3 sequence (DNA): TGTGCCACCAGCCCCCGGGACAGGGCTGAAAAACTGTTTTTT. Residues: CATSPRDRAEKLFF.

This clone was observed once. This chain connects TRBV27 to TRBJ1-2; maybe TRBD1 (6 bases). CDR3 size: 13 residues. V dropped 7 bases and J dropped 2 bases, with 11 bases sitting between them. Germline V gives CDR1 MNHEY, CDR2 SMNVEV (reference sequence). CDR3 DNA: TGTGCCAGCACTGCCAGGGGCAACTATGGCTACACCTTC. Translating it yields CASTARGNYGYTF.

This sequence joins TRBV5-1 and TRBJ2-7; the match to TRBD1 covers 7 bases. Germline V gives CDR1 SGHRS, CDR2 YFSETQ. V trimming: 0 bases; J trimming: 3 bases; junction bases outside the gene matches: 3. The CDR3 is made up of 14 amino acids. CDR3 region: CASSLEGQDYEQYF. The DNA for the CDR3 is TGCGCCAGCAGCTTGGAAGGACAGGACTACGAGCAGTACTTC. Combining the CDR3 with reference TRBV5-1 and TRBJ2-7 gives the whole variable domain KAGVTQTPRYLIKTRGQQVTLSCSPISGHRSVSWYQQTPGQGLQFLFEYFSETQRNKGNFPGRFSGRQFSNSRSEMNVSTLELGDSALYLCASSLEGQDYEQYFGPGTRLTVT.

This clone was picked up a small number of times. V usage is TRBV7-7 and J usage is TRBJ2-5; possible D gene TRBD2, 7 bases. The CDR3 loop spans 15 amino acids. V was clipped by 11 bases and J by 2 bases, with 21 bases between them. Germline assignment: CDR1 SSHAT and CDR2 FNYEAQ (reference sequence). In nucleotides, the CDR3 is TGTGCCTGCACCGGGTCGGGGGGCATTCAAGAGACCCAGTACTTC. It specifies CACTGSGGIQETQYF. The full variable domain, with the rest looked up from reference TRBV7-7 and TRBJ2-5, is GAGVSQSPRYKVTKRGQDVTLRCDPISSHATLYWYQQALGQGPEFLTYFNYEAQPDKSGLPSDRFSAERPEGSISTLTIQRTEQRDSAMYRCACTGSGGIQETQYFGPGTRLLVL.